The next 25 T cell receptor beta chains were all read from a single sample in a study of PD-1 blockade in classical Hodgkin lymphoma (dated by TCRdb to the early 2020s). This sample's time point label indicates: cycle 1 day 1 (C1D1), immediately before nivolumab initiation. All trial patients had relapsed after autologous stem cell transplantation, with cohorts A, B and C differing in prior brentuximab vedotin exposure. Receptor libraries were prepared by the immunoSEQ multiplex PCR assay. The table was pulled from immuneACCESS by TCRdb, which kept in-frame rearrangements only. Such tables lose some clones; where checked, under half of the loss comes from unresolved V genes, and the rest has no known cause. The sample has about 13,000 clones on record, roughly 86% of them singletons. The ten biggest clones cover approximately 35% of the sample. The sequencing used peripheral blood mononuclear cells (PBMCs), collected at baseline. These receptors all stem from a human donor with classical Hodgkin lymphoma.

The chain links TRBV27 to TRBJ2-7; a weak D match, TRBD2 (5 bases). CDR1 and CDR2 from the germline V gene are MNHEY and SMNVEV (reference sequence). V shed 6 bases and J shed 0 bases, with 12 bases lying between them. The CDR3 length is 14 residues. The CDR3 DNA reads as TGTGCCAGCAGGTGGACTGGGGACTCCTACGAGCAGTACTTC. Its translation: CASRWTGDSYEQYF.

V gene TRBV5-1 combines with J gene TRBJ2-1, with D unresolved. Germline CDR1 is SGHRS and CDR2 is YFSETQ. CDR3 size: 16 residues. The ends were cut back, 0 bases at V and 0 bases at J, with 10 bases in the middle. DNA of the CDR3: TGCGCCAGCAGCTTGGGGTTCTCAAGCTCCTACAATGAGCAGTTCTTC. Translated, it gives CASSLGFSSSYNEQFF. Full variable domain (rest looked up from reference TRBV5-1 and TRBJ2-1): KAGVTQTPRYLIKTRGQQVTLSCSPISGHRSVSWYQQTPGQGLQFLFEYFSETQRNKGNFPGRFSGRQFSNSRSEMNVSTLELGDSALYLCASSLGFSSSYNEQFFGPGTRLTVL.

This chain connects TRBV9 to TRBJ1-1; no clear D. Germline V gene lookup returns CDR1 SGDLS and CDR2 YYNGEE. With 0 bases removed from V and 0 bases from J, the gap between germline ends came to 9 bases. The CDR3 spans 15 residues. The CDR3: CASSVGLGLNTEAFF. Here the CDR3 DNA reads TGTGCCAGCAGCGTAGGTTTGGGATTGAACACTGAAGCTTTCTTT.

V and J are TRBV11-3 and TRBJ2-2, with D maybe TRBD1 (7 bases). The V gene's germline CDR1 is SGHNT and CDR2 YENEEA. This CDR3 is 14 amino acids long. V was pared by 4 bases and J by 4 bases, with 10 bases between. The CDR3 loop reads CASSSQGGTGELFF. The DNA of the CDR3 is TGTGCCAGCAGCTCCCAGGGGGGCACCGGGGAGCTGTTTTTT.

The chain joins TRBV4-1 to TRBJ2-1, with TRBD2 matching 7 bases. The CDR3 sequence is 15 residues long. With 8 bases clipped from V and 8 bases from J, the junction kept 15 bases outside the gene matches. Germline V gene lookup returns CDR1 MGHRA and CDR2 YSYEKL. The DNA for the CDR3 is TGCGCCAGCCGATTGACTAGCCTATCCCCCCATGAGCAGTTCTTC. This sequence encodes CASRLTSLSPHEQFF.

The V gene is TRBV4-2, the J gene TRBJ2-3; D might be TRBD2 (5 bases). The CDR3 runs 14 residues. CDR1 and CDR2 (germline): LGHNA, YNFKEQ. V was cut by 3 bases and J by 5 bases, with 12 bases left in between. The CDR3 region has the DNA TGTGCCAGCAGCCAGAGACACCGGGAAGATACGCAGTATTTT. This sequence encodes CASSQRHREDTQYF.

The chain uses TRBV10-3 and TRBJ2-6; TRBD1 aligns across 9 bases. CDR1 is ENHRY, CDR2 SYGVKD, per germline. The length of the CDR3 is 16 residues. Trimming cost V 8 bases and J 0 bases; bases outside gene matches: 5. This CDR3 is CAIPGQGISGANVLTF. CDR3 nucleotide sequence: TGTGCCATCCCGGGACAGGGAATCTCTGGGGCCAACGTCCTGACTTTC.

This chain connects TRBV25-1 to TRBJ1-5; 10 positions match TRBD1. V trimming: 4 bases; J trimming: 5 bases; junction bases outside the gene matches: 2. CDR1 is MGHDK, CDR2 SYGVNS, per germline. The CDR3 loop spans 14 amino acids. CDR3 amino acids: CASSGDRGDQPQHF. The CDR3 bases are TGTGCCAGCAGTGGGGACAGGGGAGATCAGCCCCAGCATTTT.

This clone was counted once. The CDR3 protein is CASSVSGFDTQYF. The CDR3 DNA is TGTGCCAGCAGCGTCTCGGGATTCGATACGCAGTATTTT. This chain joins TRBV9 and TRBJ2-3; a possible D gene is TRBD2 (5 bases). Germline CDR1 reads SGDLS; CDR2 reads YYNGEE. V gave up 2 bases and J gave up 6 bases, with 10 bases separating them. The CDR3 is 13 amino acids.

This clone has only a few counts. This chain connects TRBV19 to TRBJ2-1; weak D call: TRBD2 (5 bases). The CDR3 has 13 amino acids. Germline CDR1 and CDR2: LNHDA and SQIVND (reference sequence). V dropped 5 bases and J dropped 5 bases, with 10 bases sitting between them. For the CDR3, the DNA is TGTGCCAGTAGTCCCGGGGTTAACAATGAGCAGTTCTTC. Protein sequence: CASSPGVNNEQFF.

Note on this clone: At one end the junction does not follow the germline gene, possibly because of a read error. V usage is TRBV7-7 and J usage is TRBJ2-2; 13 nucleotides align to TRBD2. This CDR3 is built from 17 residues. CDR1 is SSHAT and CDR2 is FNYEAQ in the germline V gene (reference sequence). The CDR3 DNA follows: TGTGCTAGCAGCCCTGGACTAGCGGGGGTTTACACCGGGGAGCTGTTTTTT. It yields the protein CASSPGLAGVYTGELFF.

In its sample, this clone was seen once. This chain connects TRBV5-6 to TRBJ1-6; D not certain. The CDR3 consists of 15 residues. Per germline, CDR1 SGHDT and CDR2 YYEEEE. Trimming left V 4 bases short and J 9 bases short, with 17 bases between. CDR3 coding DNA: TGTGCCAGCAGCGTTTCTACGGAGTTGGGTTCACCCCTCCACTTT. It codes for CASSVSTELGSPLHF.

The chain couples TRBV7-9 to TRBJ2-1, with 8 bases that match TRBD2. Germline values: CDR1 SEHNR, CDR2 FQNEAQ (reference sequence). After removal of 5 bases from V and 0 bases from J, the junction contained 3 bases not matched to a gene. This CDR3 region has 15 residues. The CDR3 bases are TGTGCCAGCAGCAAGAGCGGGAGCTCCTACAATGAGCAGTTCTTC. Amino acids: CASSKSGSSYNEQFF.

CDR3 sequence reads: CASSKAGTGNYEQYF. DNA for the CDR3: TGTGCCAGTAGCAAAGCCGGGACAGGGAACTACGAGCAGTACTTC. The chain combines TRBV19 with TRBJ2-7; 9 bases align to TRBD1. The J segment lost 3 bases and the V segment lost 6 bases, leaving 9 bases of the junction unmatched. The CDR3 consists of 15 residues. Germline loops: CDR1 LNHDA, CDR2 SQIVND (reference sequence).

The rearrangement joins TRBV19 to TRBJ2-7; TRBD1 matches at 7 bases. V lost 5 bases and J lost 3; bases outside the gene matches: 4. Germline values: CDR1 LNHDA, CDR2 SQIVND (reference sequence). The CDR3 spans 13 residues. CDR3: CASSEQGNYEQYF. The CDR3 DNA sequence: TGTGCCAGTAGTGAACAGGGGAACTACGAGCAGTACTTC.

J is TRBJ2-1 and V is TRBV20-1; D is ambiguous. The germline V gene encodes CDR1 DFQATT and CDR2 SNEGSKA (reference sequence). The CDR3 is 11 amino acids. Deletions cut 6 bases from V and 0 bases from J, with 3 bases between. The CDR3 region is CSATSYNEQFF. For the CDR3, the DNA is TGCAGTGCCACCTCCTACAATGAGCAGTTCTTC.

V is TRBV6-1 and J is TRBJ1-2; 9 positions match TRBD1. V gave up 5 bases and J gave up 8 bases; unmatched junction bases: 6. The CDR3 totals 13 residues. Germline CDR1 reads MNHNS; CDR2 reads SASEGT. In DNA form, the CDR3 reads TGTGCCAGCAGTCAGGACAGGGGCCGCGGCTACACCTTC. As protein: CASSQDRGRGYTF.

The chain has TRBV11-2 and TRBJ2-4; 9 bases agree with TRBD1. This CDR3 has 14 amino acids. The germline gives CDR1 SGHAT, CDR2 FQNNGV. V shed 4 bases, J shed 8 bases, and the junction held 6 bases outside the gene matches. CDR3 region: CASSWSTGGDIQYF. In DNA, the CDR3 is TGTGCCAGCAGCTGGTCGACAGGGGGGGACATTCAGTACTTC.

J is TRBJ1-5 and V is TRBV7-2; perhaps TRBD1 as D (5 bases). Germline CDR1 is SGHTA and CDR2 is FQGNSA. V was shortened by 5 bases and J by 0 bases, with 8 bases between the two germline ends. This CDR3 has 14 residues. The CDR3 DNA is TGTGCCAGCAGCCCGCAGGGTAGCAATCAGCCCCAGCATTTT. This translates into CASSPQGSNQPQHF.

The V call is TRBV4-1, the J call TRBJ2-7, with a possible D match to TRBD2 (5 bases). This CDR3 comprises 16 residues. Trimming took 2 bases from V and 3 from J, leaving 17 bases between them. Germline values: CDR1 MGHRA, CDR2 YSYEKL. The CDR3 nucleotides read TGCGCCAGCAGCCAAAGCCTACGAGGGAGCCTCTACGAGCAGTACTTC. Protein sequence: CASSQSLRGSLYEQYF.

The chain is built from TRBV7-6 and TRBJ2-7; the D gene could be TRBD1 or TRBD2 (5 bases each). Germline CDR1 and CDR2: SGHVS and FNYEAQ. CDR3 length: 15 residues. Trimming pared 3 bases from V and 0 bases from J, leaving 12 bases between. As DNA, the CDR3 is TGTGCCAGCAGCTTTGGGACGGTCAGCTCCTACGAGCAGTACTTC. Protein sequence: CASSFGTVSSYEQYF.

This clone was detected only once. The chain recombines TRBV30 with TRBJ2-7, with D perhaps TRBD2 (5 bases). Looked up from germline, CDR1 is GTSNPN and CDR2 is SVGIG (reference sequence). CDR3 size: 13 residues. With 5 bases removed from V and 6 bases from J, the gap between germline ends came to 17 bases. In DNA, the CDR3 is TGTGCCTGGGGGCAGAGCCTCGGGGTCGAGCAGTACTTC. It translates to CAWGQSLGVEQYF.

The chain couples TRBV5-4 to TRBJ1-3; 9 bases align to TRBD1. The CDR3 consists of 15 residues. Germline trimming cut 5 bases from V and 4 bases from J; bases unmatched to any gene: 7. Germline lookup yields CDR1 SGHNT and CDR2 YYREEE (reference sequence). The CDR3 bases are TGTGCCAGCAGTTATACAGGGGGCTCAGGAAACACCATATATTTT. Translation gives CASSYTGGSGNTIYF.

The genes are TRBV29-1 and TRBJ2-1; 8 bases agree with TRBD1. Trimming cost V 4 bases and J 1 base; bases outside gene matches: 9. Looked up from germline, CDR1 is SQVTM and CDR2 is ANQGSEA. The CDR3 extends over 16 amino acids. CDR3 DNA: TGCAGCGTTGCCAGGGGGCGACGAGAATCCTACAATGAGCAGTTCTTC. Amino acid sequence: CSVARGRRESYNEQFF.

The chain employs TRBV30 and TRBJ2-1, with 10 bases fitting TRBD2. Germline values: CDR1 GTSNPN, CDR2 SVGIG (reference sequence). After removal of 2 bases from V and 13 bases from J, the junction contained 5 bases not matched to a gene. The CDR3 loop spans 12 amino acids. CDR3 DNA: TGTGCCTGGAGTCCCAGCGGGGGGGCTCAGTTCTTC. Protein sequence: CAWSPSGGAQFF.